A selection of T cell receptor beta chains follows, all from one sample in a study of blood T cell repertoires in COVID-19. Repertoires were generated with immunoSEQ multiplex PCR, while TCRdb's copy carries only in-frame clones and drops some. The sample has 150,000 or so clones, roughly 91% seen once. The material sequenced was peripheral blood. The receptors derive from a man aged 55 to 70 with active or convalescent COVID-19. Both conserved end residues are part of each CDR3. D genes are given only for firm matches. Clone size is shown for a subset of rows, as once, few, many or a class of expanded clone.

j_gene: TRBJ1-1; d_gene: TRBD1; abundance: -; v_gene: TRBV6-5; CDR3nt: TGTGCCAGCAGACACGGACAGGGGCAAGCTTTCTTT; CDR3aa: CASRHGQGQAFF
j_gene: TRBJ1-6; d_gene: TRBD1; abundance: -; v_gene: TRBV3-1/TRBV3-2; CDR3nt: TGTGCCAGCAGCCAAGCTGACAGGGGCAATTCACCCCTCCACTTT; CDR3aa: CASSQADRGNSPLHF
j_gene: TRBJ1-2; d_gene: -; abundance: once; v_gene: TRBV29-1; CDR3nt: TGCAGCGTTTACAGGGTACAAGGCTACACCTTC; CDR3aa: CSVYRVQGYTF
j_gene: TRBJ1-3; d_gene: -; abundance: once; v_gene: TRBV5-1; CDR3nt: TGCGCCAGCAGCTTGGAAGGGGGAGCAGGAAACACCATATATTTT; CDR3aa: CASSLEGGAGNTIYF
j_gene: TRBJ2-2; d_gene: -; abundance: -; v_gene: TRBV11-2; CDR3nt: TGTGCCAGCAGCCCCAGGGCCACCGGGGAGCTGTTTTTT; CDR3aa: CASSPRATGELFF
j_gene: TRBJ1-2; d_gene: TRBD1; abundance: -; v_gene: TRBV19; CDR3nt: TGTGCCAGTAGTGACAGGGGATATGGCTACACCTTC; CDR3aa: CASSDRGYGYTF
j_gene: TRBJ1-2; d_gene: TRBD1; abundance: once; v_gene: TRBV7-8; CDR3nt: TGTGCCAGCAGCGGAGCATCAGGGGGCGGATATGGCTACACCTTC; CDR3aa: CASSGASGGGYGYTF
j_gene: TRBJ1-4; d_gene: -; abundance: -; v_gene: TRBV28; CDR3nt: TGTGCCAGCAGTCTAAGAGATGAAAAACTGTTTTTT; CDR3aa: CASSLRDEKLFF
j_gene: TRBJ2-1; d_gene: -; abundance: -; v_gene: TRBV11-3; CDR3nt: TGTGCCAGCAGCTCCGACACTTACAATGAGCAGTTCTTC; CDR3aa: CASSSDTYNEQFF
j_gene: TRBJ2-1; d_gene: TRBD2; abundance: -; v_gene: TRBV10-3; CDR3nt: TGTGCCATCAGTGGCGTAGCGGGAGTTAGCAATGAGCAGTTCTTC; CDR3aa: CAISGVAGVSNEQFF
j_gene: TRBJ2-5; d_gene: -; abundance: -; v_gene: TRBV6-6; CDR3nt: TGTGCCAGCACCACACTACCGCGGGAGACCCAGTACTTC; CDR3aa: CASTTLPRETQYF
j_gene: TRBJ1-2; d_gene: TRBD1; abundance: -; v_gene: TRBV5-1; CDR3nt: TGCGCCAGCAGCAAAGAGGGACAGGGAGTATCCGGCTACACCTTC; CDR3aa: CASSKEGQGVSGYTF
j_gene: TRBJ2-2; d_gene: TRBD1; abundance: -; v_gene: TRBV6-6; CDR3nt: TGTGCCAGCGGCGGGACAGGGGGGACCGGGGAGCTGTTTTTT; CDR3aa: CASGGTGGTGELFF
j_gene: TRBJ1-5; d_gene: TRBD1; abundance: -; v_gene: TRBV6-5; CDR3nt: TGTGCCAGCAGCGCCGACAGGGGGAGGCAGCCCCAGCATTTT; CDR3aa: CASSADRGRQPQHF
j_gene: TRBJ2-1; d_gene: -; abundance: -; v_gene: TRBV4-3; CDR3nt: TGCGCCAGCAGCCAGAGGGAGACTCTCCCTTACAATGAGCAGTTCTTC; CDR3aa: CASSQRETLPYNEQFF
j_gene: TRBJ2-7; d_gene: TRBD1; abundance: -; v_gene: TRBV28; CDR3nt: TGTGCCAGCAGTTTAGAGGGGGACAGGGTTAAAGAGTACTTC; CDR3aa: CASSLEGDRVKEYF
j_gene: TRBJ1-4; d_gene: -; abundance: -; v_gene: TRBV28; CDR3nt: TGTGCCAGCGGAACCCTAGGGGCGACTAATGAAAAACTGTTTTTT; CDR3aa: CASGTLGATNEKLFF
j_gene: TRBJ2-7; d_gene: -; abundance: -; v_gene: TRBV7-2; CDR3nt: TGTGCCAGCAGCTTAGACTACAACAACTACGAGCAGTACTTC; CDR3aa: CASSLDYNNYEQYF
j_gene: TRBJ1-1; d_gene: -; abundance: -; v_gene: TRBV11-3; CDR3nt: TGTGCCAGCAGCTTATGGTCGGGCACTGAAGCTTTCTTT; CDR3aa: CASSLWSGTEAFF
j_gene: TRBJ1-2; d_gene: -; abundance: many; v_gene: TRBV14; CDR3nt: TGTGCCAGCAGCCAAGAGATAACAGGTCTCTATGGCTACACCTTC; CDR3aa: CASSQEITGLYGYTF
j_gene: TRBJ1-2; d_gene: -; abundance: -; v_gene: TRBV30; CDR3nt: TGTGCCTGGCAGGATACAGGCTATGGCTACACCTTC; CDR3aa: CAWQDTGYGYTF
j_gene: TRBJ1-5; d_gene: TRBD1; abundance: -; v_gene: TRBV2; CDR3nt: TGTGCCAGCAGTGGGACAGGGAGATTCCAGCCCCAGCATTTT; CDR3aa: CASSGTGRFQPQHF
j_gene: TRBJ2-3; d_gene: -; abundance: once; v_gene: TRBV7-3; CDR3nt: TGTGCCAGCAGCTTAGTGGGGAGTAGCACAGATACGCAGTATTTT; CDR3aa: CASSLVGSSTDTQYF
j_gene: TRBJ2-1; d_gene: TRBD1; abundance: few; v_gene: TRBV2; CDR3nt: TGTGCCAGCACCATAGATTCCCCCGGGACAGGATTGAATGAGCAGTTCTTC; CDR3aa: CASTIDSPGTGLNEQFF
j_gene: TRBJ1-2; d_gene: -; abundance: -; v_gene: TRBV14; CDR3nt: TGTGCCAGCAGCCAGCGCAGGGATGGAGGCTACACCTTC; CDR3aa: CASSQRRDGGYTF
j_gene: TRBJ1-6; d_gene: -; abundance: -; v_gene: TRBV18; CDR3nt: TGTGCCAGCTCACCAAATGCGCGGGGGCAGGGTTCACCCCTCCACTTT; CDR3aa: CASSPNARGQGSPLHF
j_gene: TRBJ1-1; d_gene: -; abundance: -; v_gene: TRBV7-2; CDR3nt: TGTGCCAGCAGCTTATCACTGGGGGGGACGAACACTGAAGCTTTCTTT; CDR3aa: CASSLSLGGTNTEAFF
j_gene: TRBJ1-2; d_gene: -; abundance: once; v_gene: TRBV6-5; CDR3nt: TGTGCCAGCAGCCGGAGGGCAGGGTGGTATGGCTACACCTTC; CDR3aa: CASSRRAGWYGYTF
j_gene: TRBJ1-4; d_gene: -; abundance: -; v_gene: TRBV25-1; CDR3nt: TGTGCCAGCAGTACTGGGGGGGCCGGAGAAAAACTGTTTTTT; CDR3aa: CASSTGGAGEKLFF
j_gene: TRBJ2-3; d_gene: TRBD2; abundance: -; v_gene: TRBV20-1; CDR3nt: TGCAGTGCTAGTGACTTAGCGGGCCCCAGCACAGATACGCAGTATTTT; CDR3aa: CSASDLAGPSTDTQYF
j_gene: TRBJ1-3; d_gene: -; abundance: -; v_gene: TRBV3-1/TRBV3-2; CDR3nt: TGTGCCAGCAGCCCGGAGGGAAACACCATATATTTT; CDR3aa: CASSPEGNTIYF
j_gene: TRBJ2-3; d_gene: -; abundance: -; v_gene: TRBV14; CDR3nt: TGTGCCAGCAGCCAGTTATTCGCAGGGGCTCGGTGGGCAGATACGCAGTATTTT; CDR3aa: CASSQLFAGARWADTQYF
j_gene: TRBJ1-2; d_gene: -; abundance: -; v_gene: TRBV18; CDR3nt: TGTGCCAGCTCACCTACCTCGGAAGCGAACTATGGCTACACCTTC; CDR3aa: CASSPTSEANYGYTF
j_gene: TRBJ2-7; d_gene: TRBD2; abundance: -; v_gene: TRBV10-3; CDR3nt: TGTGCCATCAGTGAGTCAACCAGGGGCGGGAGGGCCCTCTCTTACGAGCAGTACTTC; CDR3aa: CAISESTRGGRALSYEQYF
j_gene: TRBJ1-3; d_gene: -; abundance: -; v_gene: TRBV19; CDR3nt: TGTGCCAGTAGTATCGGGGGAAGCAGTGGAAACACCATATATTTT; CDR3aa: CASSIGGSSGNTIYF
j_gene: TRBJ2-2; d_gene: TRBD2; abundance: -; v_gene: TRBV7-2; CDR3nt: TGTGCCAGCAGCTCGGGACTAGCGGGAGGGCTAGGCACCGGGGAGCTGTTTTTT; CDR3aa: CASSSGLAGGLGTGELFF
j_gene: TRBJ2-7; d_gene: -; abundance: -; v_gene: TRBV3-1/TRBV3-2; CDR3nt: TGTGCCAGCAGCCAAGATCAAGGGGGCGAGCAGTACTTC; CDR3aa: CASSQDQGGEQYF
j_gene: TRBJ1-2; d_gene: -; abundance: -; v_gene: TRBV27; CDR3nt: TGTGCCAGCAGTTCTGGGGGCGGTGGTAACTATGGCTACACCTTC; CDR3aa: CASSSGGGGNYGYTF
j_gene: TRBJ2-3; d_gene: -; abundance: -; v_gene: TRBV24-1; CDR3nt: TGTGCCACCAGTGATCCTACTAGAGGCGATACGCAGTATTTT; CDR3aa: CATSDPTRGDTQYF
j_gene: TRBJ2-4; d_gene: TRBD2; abundance: -; v_gene: TRBV27; CDR3nt: TGTGCCAGCACCTCCCGGGCTAGCGGCATTCAGTACTTC; CDR3aa: CASTSRASGIQYF
j_gene: TRBJ2-5; d_gene: TRBD2; abundance: -; v_gene: TRBV2; CDR3nt: TGTGCCAGCAGAGAGACTAGCGGGGGAGAGACCCAGTACTTC; CDR3aa: CASRETSGGETQYF
j_gene: TRBJ1-6; d_gene: -; abundance: -; v_gene: TRBV28; CDR3nt: TGTGCCAGCCTTGTAGGGCGGGGGGAAAATTCACCCCTCCACTTT; CDR3aa: CASLVGRGENSPLHF
j_gene: TRBJ1-2; d_gene: TRBD1; abundance: once; v_gene: TRBV28; CDR3nt: TGTGCCAGCACTTCTAGGACAGGAGGGTTTAACTATGGCTACACCTTC; CDR3aa: CASTSRTGGFNYGYTF
j_gene: TRBJ1-1; d_gene: TRBD1; abundance: -; v_gene: TRBV4-3; CDR3nt: TGCGCCAGCAGCCACCGAGGGACAGGGGTGGGAGCTTTCTTT; CDR3aa: CASSHRGTGVGAFF
j_gene: TRBJ1-1; d_gene: TRBD1; abundance: -; v_gene: TRBV10-3; CDR3nt: TGTGCCATCATCGGACAGGGGGAGGAGGGGGACACTGAAGCTTTCTTT; CDR3aa: CAIIGQGEEGDTEAFF
j_gene: TRBJ1-1; d_gene: -; abundance: -; v_gene: TRBV7-8; CDR3nt: TGTGCCAGCAGCTTTTTTTTGGACAGTCGTAGCACTGAAGCTTTCTTT; CDR3aa: CASSFFLDSRSTEAFF
j_gene: TRBJ1-2; d_gene: -; abundance: -; v_gene: TRBV3-1/TRBV3-2; CDR3nt: TGTGCCAGCAGCCAGTCACGCTCCGGACATAACTATGGCTACACCTTC; CDR3aa: CASSQSRSGHNYGYTF
j_gene: TRBJ2-5; d_gene: TRBD2; abundance: -; v_gene: TRBV2; CDR3nt: TGTGCCAGCAGGGGGGGAGGGGAGACCCAGTACTTC; CDR3aa: CASRGGGETQYF
j_gene: TRBJ1-3; d_gene: -; abundance: -; v_gene: TRBV7-2; CDR3nt: TGTGCCAGCAGCCTCGGACTCTCTGGAAACACCATATATTTT; CDR3aa: CASSLGLSGNTIYF